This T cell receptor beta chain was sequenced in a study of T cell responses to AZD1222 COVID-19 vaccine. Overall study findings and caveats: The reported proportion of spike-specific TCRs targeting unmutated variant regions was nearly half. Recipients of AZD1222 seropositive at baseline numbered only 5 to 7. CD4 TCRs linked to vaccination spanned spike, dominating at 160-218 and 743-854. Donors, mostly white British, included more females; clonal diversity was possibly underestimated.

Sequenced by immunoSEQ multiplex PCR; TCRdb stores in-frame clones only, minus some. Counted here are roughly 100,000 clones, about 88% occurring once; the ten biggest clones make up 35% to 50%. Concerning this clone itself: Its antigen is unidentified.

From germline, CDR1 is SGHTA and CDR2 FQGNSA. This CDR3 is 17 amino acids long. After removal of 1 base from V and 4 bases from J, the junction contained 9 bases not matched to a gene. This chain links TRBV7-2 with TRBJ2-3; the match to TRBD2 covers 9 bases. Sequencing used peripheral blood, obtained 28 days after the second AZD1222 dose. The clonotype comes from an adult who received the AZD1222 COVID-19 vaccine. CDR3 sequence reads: CASSLGNLAGLSDTQYF. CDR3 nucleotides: TGTGCCAGCAGCTTAGGTAACCTAGCGGGACTCTCAGATACGCAGTATTTT.